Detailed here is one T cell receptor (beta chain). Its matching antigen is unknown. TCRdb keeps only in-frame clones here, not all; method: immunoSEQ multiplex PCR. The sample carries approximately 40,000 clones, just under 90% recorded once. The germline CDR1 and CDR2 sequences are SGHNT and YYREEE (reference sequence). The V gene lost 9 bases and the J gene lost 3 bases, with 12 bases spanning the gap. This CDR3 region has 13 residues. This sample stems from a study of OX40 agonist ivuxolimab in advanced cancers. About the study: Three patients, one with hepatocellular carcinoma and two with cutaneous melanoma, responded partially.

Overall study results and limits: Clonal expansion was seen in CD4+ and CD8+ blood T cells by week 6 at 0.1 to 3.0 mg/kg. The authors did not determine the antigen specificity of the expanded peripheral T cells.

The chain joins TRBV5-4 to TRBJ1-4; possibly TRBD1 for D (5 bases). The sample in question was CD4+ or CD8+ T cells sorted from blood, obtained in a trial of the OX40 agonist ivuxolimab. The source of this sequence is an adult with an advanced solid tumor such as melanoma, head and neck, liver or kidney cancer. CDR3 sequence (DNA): TGTGCCACTACTCAGGGTGCTAATGAAAAACTGTTTTTT. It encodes CATTQGANEKLFF. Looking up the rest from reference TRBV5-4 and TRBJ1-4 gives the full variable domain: ETGVTQSPTHLIKTRGQQVTLRCSSQSGHNTVSWYQQALGQGPQFIFQYYREEENGRGNFPPRFSGLQFPNYSSELNVNALELDDSALYLCATTQGANEKLFFGSGTQLSVL.